A selection of T cell receptor beta chains follows, all from one sample in a study of cytomegalovirus exposure and HLA in healthy donors. Clones were sequenced by immunoSEQ multiplex PCR, and TCRdb holds only the in-frame ones, with some missing. Of some 140,000 clones listed, roughly 86% were seen once; the top ten hold almost 1.5%. Sequences were obtained from PBMCs. The source is a woman aged 30 to 39 in good health and CMV-seronegative. The CDR3 runs from the conserved cysteine through the conserved F or W. The order of the fields is V gene, clone size, CDR3 length, J gene, D gene, CDR3 DNA, CDR3 protein. A D gene is named only where the DNA matches it firmly. Clone size is shown for a subset of rows, as once, few, many or a class of expanded clone.

V: TRBV6-6; size: once; length: 12; J: TRBJ1-1; D: .; DNA: TGTGCCAGCAACCTACGGGCGGGTGAAGCTTTCTTT; CDR3: CASNLRAGEAFF
V: TRBV5-1; size: .; length: 15; J: TRBJ1-1; D: TRBD1; DNA: TGCGCCAGCAGCTTCTTCAGGGGGCTGAACACTGAAGCTTTCTTT; CDR3: CASSFFRGLNTEAFF
V: TRBV28; size: .; length: 13; J: TRBJ2-7; D: .; DNA: TGTGCCAGCAGTTTACCCAGTACCTACGAGCAGTACTTC; CDR3: CASSLPSTYEQYF
V: TRBV7-9; size: .; length: 12; J: TRBJ1-3; D: .; DNA: TGTGCCAGCAGCCGAACAGGAAACACCATATATTTT; CDR3: CASSRTGNTIYF
V: TRBV7-9; size: .; length: 13; J: TRBJ2-2; D: .; DNA: TGTGCCAGCAGCTCAAGCGGTCCCGGGGAGCTGTTTTTT; CDR3: CASSSSGPGELFF
V: TRBV4-2; size: .; length: 16; J: TRBJ1-2; D: TRBD1; DNA: TGTGCCAGCAGCCAAAACCGGGACAGGAGCCGCTATGGCTACACCTTC; CDR3: CASSQNRDRSRYGYTF
V: TRBV6-1; size: .; length: 14; J: TRBJ1-2; D: TRBD1; DNA: TGTGCCAGCAGTTCTATGGACAGGGCGGCTGGCTACACCTTC; CDR3: CASSSMDRAAGYTF
V: TRBV19; size: .; length: 16; J: TRBJ1-6; D: .; DNA: TGTGCCAGTAGTATAGACGTACAGGGTATTAATTCACCCCTCCACTTT; CDR3: CASSIDVQGINSPLHF
V: TRBV30; size: .; length: 11; J: TRBJ1-4; D: .; DNA: TGTGCCTGGGGAGGGGATGAAAAACTGTTTTTT; CDR3: CAWGGDEKLFF
V: TRBV5-1; size: .; length: 16; J: TRBJ2-7; D: TRBD1; DNA: TGCGCCAGCAGCTTGGTTATTGGGACAGGGAAATACGAGCAGTACTTC; CDR3: CASSLVIGTGKYEQYF
V: TRBV4-3; size: .; length: 15; J: TRBJ2-1; D: .; DNA: TGCGCCAGCGGCCCCCATCCAGGGGGAGGCAATGAGCAGTTCTTC; CDR3: CASGPHPGGGNEQFF
V: TRBV5-1; size: .; length: 14; J: TRBJ2-1; D: TRBD2; DNA: TGCGCCAGCAGCTTGATTAGCGGGGTTCCTGAGCAGTTCTTC; CDR3: CASSLISGVPEQFF
V: TRBV5-4; size: .; length: 15; J: TRBJ2-3; D: .; DNA: TGTGCCAGCAGCTTGGTTAGCGATGGCACAGATACGCAGTATTTT; CDR3: CASSLVSDGTDTQYF
V: TRBV5-4; size: .; length: 15; J: TRBJ1-1; D: .; DNA: TGTGCCAGCAGCTTATCTGGGGCCCCGAACACTGAAGCTTTCTTT; CDR3: CASSLSGAPNTEAFF
V: TRBV29-1; size: .; length: 15; J: TRBJ2-5; D: TRBD2; DNA: TGCAGCGTTGGTAAAGCGGGGGGGCCTGGAGAGACCCAGTACTTC; CDR3: CSVGKAGGPGETQYF
V: TRBV15; size: .; length: 16; J: TRBJ2-3; D: .; DNA: TGTGCCACCAGCAGAGGGTCAGGGAAGGGCGCAGATACGCAGTATTTT; CDR3: CATSRGSGKGADTQYF
V: TRBV5-4; size: .; length: 11; J: TRBJ1-1; D: .; DNA: TGTGCCAGCAGCGCTGAGACTGAAGCTTTCTTT; CDR3: CASSAETEAFF
V: TRBV4-2; size: .; length: 15; J: TRBJ2-2; D: TRBD1; DNA: TGTGCCAGCAGACCCGGGACAGCTAACACCGGGGAGCTGTTTTTT; CDR3: CASRPGTANTGELFF
V: TRBV6-5; size: .; length: 12; J: TRBJ1-2; D: TRBD1; DNA: TGTGCCAGCAGCCGACAGGGTAACGGCTACACCTTC; CDR3: CASSRQGNGYTF
V: TRBV9; size: .; length: 13; J: TRBJ2-2; D: .; DNA: TGTGCCAGCAGCATCATGACTGCCGGGGAGCTGTTTTTT; CDR3: CASSIMTAGELFF
V: TRBV19; size: .; length: 15; J: TRBJ1-6; D: TRBD1; DNA: TGTGCCAGTAGTATATTTAGCAGGGGGTTTTCACCCCTCCACTTT; CDR3: CASSIFSRGFSPLHF
V: TRBV18; size: .; length: 12; J: TRBJ2-1; D: .; DNA: TGTGCCAGCTCCGGGAGTTACAATGAGCAGTTCTTC; CDR3: CASSGSYNEQFF
V: TRBV5-1; size: .; length: 14; J: TRBJ1-1; D: .; DNA: TGCGCCAGCAGCTCCCTGGGGGGGAACACTGAAGCTTTCTTT; CDR3: CASSSLGGNTEAFF
V: TRBV7-3; size: .; length: 16; J: TRBJ1-1; D: .; DNA: TGTGCCAGCAGCTTAAAGGGGGGGTCCATGGGCACTGAAGCTTTCTTT; CDR3: CASSLKGGSMGTEAFF
V: TRBV2; size: once; length: 16; J: TRBJ2-3; D: TRBD2; DNA: TGTGCCAGCAGGCGGACTAGCGGGGCTAGCACAGATACGCAGTATTTT; CDR3: CASRRTSGASTDTQYF
V: TRBV18; size: .; length: 11; J: TRBJ2-3; D: .; DNA: TGTGCCAGCTCCCGAGGAGATACGCAGTATTTT; CDR3: CASSRGDTQYF
V: TRBV5-1; size: .; length: 17; J: TRBJ2-3; D: TRBD2; DNA: TGCGCCAGCAGCTTCGGGACTAGTCAATACCGCACAGATACGCAGTATTTT; CDR3: CASSFGTSQYRTDTQYF
V: TRBV5-1; size: once; length: 16; J: TRBJ2-1; D: TRBD2; DNA: TGCGCCAGCAGCTTGGCGACTAGCGGGGTTTACAATGAGCAGTTCTTC; CDR3: CASSLATSGVYNEQFF
V: TRBV6-5; size: .; length: 13; J: TRBJ1-2; D: .; DNA: TGTGCCAGCAGCCCTCCGGGTGACTATGGCTACACCTTC; CDR3: CASSPPGDYGYTF
V: TRBV4-1; size: .; length: 15; J: TRBJ1-1; D: .; DNA: TGCGCCAGCAGCCAAGCCCGGGCACGGGGCACTGAAGCTTTCTTT; CDR3: CASSQARARGTEAFF
V: TRBV28; size: .; length: 14; J: TRBJ1-6; D: .; DNA: TGTGCCAGCACCCTGGGGGGAGTCAATTCACCCCTCCACTTT; CDR3: CASTLGGVNSPLHF
V: TRBV7-2; size: .; length: 16; J: TRBJ1-2; D: TRBD1; DNA: TGTGCCAGCAGCTTCCCCGGGACAGGGGCCCCCTATGGCTACACCTTC; CDR3: CASSFPGTGAPYGYTF
V: TRBV4-2; size: .; length: 15; J: TRBJ1-5; D: .; DNA: TGTGCCAGCAGCCCGATCGAGGGTGGCAATCAGCCCCAGCATTTT; CDR3: CASSPIEGGNQPQHF
V: TRBV4-3; size: .; length: 15; J: TRBJ1-2; D: TRBD1; DNA: TGCGCCAGCAGCCAAGATCCAGGGGGTGCGGATGGCTACACCTTC; CDR3: CASSQDPGGADGYTF
V: TRBV6-6; size: .; length: 15; J: TRBJ2-7; D: TRBD2; DNA: TGTGCCAGCAGTTCCGGGACTACCGTCTCCTACGAGCAGTACTTC; CDR3: CASSSGTTVSYEQYF
V: TRBV9; size: .; length: 14; J: TRBJ2-3; D: .; DNA: TGTGCCAGCAGCGTTTGGGGGGGCACAGATACGCAGTATTTT; CDR3: CASSVWGGTDTQYF
V: TRBV7-2; size: once; length: 14; J: TRBJ2-3; D: TRBD1; DNA: TGTGCCAGCAGCCTAAGGGGGCGCACAGATACGCAGTATTTT; CDR3: CASSLRGRTDTQYF
V: TRBV28; size: .; length: 12; J: TRBJ2-3; D: .; DNA: TGTGCCAGCAGTTGGAGGGCAGATACGCAGTATTTT; CDR3: CASSWRADTQYF
V: TRBV7-9; size: few; length: 16; J: TRBJ1-2; D: .; DNA: TGTGCCAGCAGCTTAGTTGGGAGAGGATGGGACTATGGCTACACCTTC; CDR3: CASSLVGRGWDYGYTF
V: TRBV19; size: .; length: 11; J: TRBJ2-3; D: TRBD2; DNA: TGTGCCAGTAGTAAAGAGACTAGCAGGTATTTT; CDR3: CASSKETSRYF
V: TRBV11-3; size: once; length: 14; J: TRBJ2-5; D: .; DNA: TGTGCCAGCAGCAGGGCAGGGTACCAAGAGACCCAGTACTTC; CDR3: CASSRAGYQETQYF
V: TRBV2; size: once; length: 15; J: TRBJ1-5; D: TRBD1; DNA: TGTGCCAGCAGCGAGACAGGGTTTAGCAATCAGCCCCAGCATTTT; CDR3: CASSETGFSNQPQHF
V: TRBV7-2; size: few; length: 15; J: TRBJ1-5; D: .; DNA: TGTGCCAGCAGCGCCGACAGATATAGCAATCAGCCCCAGCATTTT; CDR3: CASSADRYSNQPQHF
V: TRBV13; size: .; length: 14; J: TRBJ2-3; D: .; DNA: TGTGCCAGCAGGAGGTGGATTGGCACAGATACGCAGTATTTT; CDR3: CASRRWIGTDTQYF
V: TRBV5-1; size: .; length: 14; J: TRBJ2-5; D: TRBD1; DNA: TGCGCCAGCAGCTTAGGGACAGCCCAAGAGACCCAGTACTTC; CDR3: CASSLGTAQETQYF
V: TRBV19; size: .; length: 15; J: TRBJ2-2; D: TRBD2; DNA: TGTGCCAGTAGTACATTGACTAGCAGCACCGGGGAGCTGTTTTTT; CDR3: CASSTLTSSTGELFF
V: TRBV29-1; size: few; length: 11; J: TRBJ1-2; D: .; DNA: TGCAGCGTTGACCCAGGTTATGGCTACACCTTC; CDR3: CSVDPGYGYTF
V: TRBV5-1; size: .; length: 16; J: TRBJ1-2; D: .; DNA: TGCGCCAGCAGCTTTTACGCAGAGGGAGCAGGCTATGGCTACACCTTC; CDR3: CASSFYAEGAGYGYTF
V: TRBV4-2; size: .; length: 16; J: TRBJ2-7; D: TRBD2; DNA: TGTGCCAGCAGCCAAGATTTAATAGCGGGGGCCTACGAGCAGTACTTC; CDR3: CASSQDLIAGAYEQYF
V: TRBV7-7; size: .; length: 15; J: TRBJ2-2; D: TRBD2; DNA: TGTGCCAGCAGCCCGCTAGCGGGGAACACCGGGGAGCTGTTTTTT; CDR3: CASSPLAGNTGELFF
V: TRBV11-2; size: .; length: 13; J: TRBJ2-5; D: .; DNA: TGTGCCAGCAGCCTGGCCTGGGCGCAGACCCAGTACTTC; CDR3: CASSLAWAQTQYF
V: TRBV6-1; size: .; length: 13; J: TRBJ1-1; D: .; DNA: TGTGCCACCTCCCAGGGGATGAACACTGAAGCTTTCTTT; CDR3: CATSQGMNTEAFF
V: TRBV5-6; size: .; length: 12; J: TRBJ2-3; D: .; DNA: TGTGCCAGCAAGCACGACACAGATACGCAGTATTTT; CDR3: CASKHDTDTQYF